This T cell receptor (beta chain) came from a study of T cell responses to AZD1222 COVID-19 vaccine. This CDR3 is 15 amino acids long. The V gene lost 4 bases and the J gene lost 0 bases, with 13 bases spanning the gap. Germline lookup yields CDR1 SGHTS and CDR2 YDEGEE. Produced via immunoSEQ multiplex PCR; TCRdb's table is partial and in-frame only. Among 110,000 or so clones listed, about 90% were seen once. This rearrangement joins TRBV5-8 to TRBJ1-1, with a weak D call TRBD1 (6 bases). This TCR was recovered from an adult in good health. The specimen was peripheral blood, collected on day 0 of AZD1222 vaccination. The CDR3 sequence: CASSMMRGMNTEAFF. The CDR3 DNA sequence: TGTGCCAGCAGCATGATGAGGGGGATGAACACTGAAGCTTTCTTT.